This is a list of T cell receptor beta chains from one sample in a study of human thymus T cells. Some clones are missing from TCRdb's copy, which holds only in-frame ones; the method was immunoSEQ multiplex PCR. The profile shows tens of thousands of clones, 90% to 95% of them singletons. Input material: thymus tissue. The receptors here all came from a girl less than two years old with a congenital heart defect but otherwise immunologically healthy. Both conserved end residues are part of each CDR3. Size is stated for part of the rows, as once, few or many counts, or as a class when the clone is expanded.

v_call	clone_size	cdr3_aa
TRBV12-5	-	CASGLVGTGAGTGELFF
TRBV29-1	-	CSVGSASSYNEQFF
TRBV21-1	-	CASSKGREGESTEAFF
TRBV9	-	CASRRQPNTEAFF
TRBV4-1	-	CASSSPYGYTF
TRBV19	-	CASSMVAGSDQPQHF
TRBV18	-	CASSPIGESNYGYTF
TRBV19	-	CASSAGLAGGPEVDEQFF
TRBV7-8	-	CASSDWRFTQSRANVLTF
TRBV4-3	-	CASADWAGGPRYEQYF
TRBV5-4	-	CASGGQETQYF
TRBV27	-	CASRPTRDSVQGDEQFF
TRBV25-1	-	CASSATNYGYTF
TRBV9	-	CASSANPRPGRSTDTQYF
TRBV5-6	-	CASSGRTSGTKYF
TRBV5-4	-	CASSFRGRGHTREQYF
TRBV7-2	once	CASSRSGTSGAKGTDTQYF
TRBV4-2	once	CASSQVVRGPRGTGTDTQYF
TRBV27	-	CASSLNLDSYNEQFF
TRBV30	-	CAWISSMGTGNTIYF
TRBV14	-	CASSQDGGRRYEQFF
TRBV25-1	-	CASSESYPDTSYEQYF
TRBV4-3	-	CASSQGDGPERGRGSGANVLTF
TRBV6-5	-	CASSSTGVNTEAFF